The 19 T cell receptor beta chains given below trace back to one sample, sequenced in a study of T cells after yellow fever vaccination. A single record per CDR3 protein comes from TCRdb applying MiXCR to the 5' RACE reads. Found here are about 130,000 distinct CDR3 sequences, 6% to 8% of them singletons; the top ten hold about 2.7%. The sample here was CD4+ T cells sorted from PBMCs, taken about 10 days after the first yellow fever vaccination. These TCRs come from a man aged 18 to 30 who received the YFV17D yellow fever vaccine.

Concerning this clonotype itself: A read error may be the cause here, since a much bigger clone is one base away. The chain is built from TRBV5-1 and TRBJ2-4, with D possibly matching TRBD2 (7 bases). The CDR3 loop spans 18 amino acids. Per germline, CDR1 SGHRS and CDR2 YFSETQ. The CDR3: CACSLATGGSPLKNIQYF. In DNA, the CDR3 is TGCGCCTGCAGCTTGGCTACGGGGGGCAGTCCTTTGAAAAACATTCAGTACTTC. The variable domain in full, completed from reference TRBV5-1 and TRBJ2-4, reads KAGVTQTPRYLIKTRGQQVTLSCSPISGHRSVSWYQQTPGQGLQFLFEYFSETQRNKGNFPGRFSGRQFSNSRSEMNVSTLELGDSALYLCACSLATGGSPLKNIQYFGAGTRLSVL.

This clonotype was seen many times. This chain links TRBV4-2 with TRBJ1-1; D is unresolved. The germline V gene encodes CDR1 LGHNA and CDR2 YNFKEQ. Trimming shortened V by 0 bases and J by 0 bases, and 11 bases separated the two germline ends. This CDR3 comprises 16 residues. Written as DNA, the CDR3 is TGTGCCAGCAGCCAAGATTGGCCGGGGATGAACACTGAAGCTTTCTTT. Encoded protein: CASSQDWPGMNTEAFF.

This rearrangement joins TRBV4-1 to TRBJ2-6, with D possibly TRBD1 on 5 matching bases. CDR3 length: 18 residues. Trimming took off 1 base at V and 0 bases at J, with 13 bases between the two ends. Germline lookup yields CDR1 MGHRA and CDR2 YSYEKL. DNA for the CDR3: TGCGCCAGCAGCCAAGCTGGGGCGACCAGCTCTGGGGCCAACGTCCTGACTTTC. Its translation: CASSQAGATSSGANVLTF.

This clonotype was recorded many times. This chain joins TRBV18 and TRBJ1-1; possibly TRBD1 for D (5 bases). Germline V gives CDR1 KGHSH, CDR2 LQKENI. Trimming removed 7 bases at V and 1 base at J, with 13 bases between. This CDR3 is 14 amino acids long. The CDR3, as DNA: TGTGCCAGCTACGAACTTCAGGGGAACACTGAAGCTTTCTTT. The encoded protein is CASYELQGNTEAFF.

The sample holds many counts of this clonotype. This chain joins TRBV12-3 or TRBV12-4 and TRBJ2-6; no firm D call. The CDR3 totals 15 residues. V lost 2 bases and J lost 2, with 7 bases in between. The CDR3 DNA follows: TGTGCCAGCAGTTTAAGGGTGGCTGGGGCCAACGTCCTGACTTTC. It encodes CASSLRVAGANVLTF.

CDR3 DNA sequence: TGCAGTGCTAGCCCACAGGGGAAGGTCACAGATACGCAGTATTTT. It specifies CSASPQGKVTDTQYF. The chain is built from TRBV20-1 and TRBJ2-3, with 7 bases fitting TRBD1. The ends lost 3 bases at V and 2 bases at J; junction bases unmatched: 8. Germline V lookup: CDR1 DFQATT, CDR2 SNEGSKA (reference sequence). The length of the CDR3 is 15 residues.

Ten or more counts support this clonotype. The chain has TRBV15 and TRBJ2-3, with 13 positions matching TRBD2. CDR3 length: 17 amino acids. Germline-derived CDR1 and CDR2 are LNHNV and YYDKDF (reference sequence). The junction had 5 bases not matched to a gene; V was cut back by 4 bases and J by 1 base. The chain's CDR3 is CATSMRTSGGGTDTQYF. The CDR3 DNA reads TGTGCCACCAGCATGAGGACTAGCGGGGGAGGCACAGATACGCAGTATTTT.

This clonotype was recorded many times. V is TRBV6-6 and J is TRBJ1-2; TRBD1 is a possible D gene (5 bases). The CDR3 is made up of 13 amino acids. Between the trimmed V and J ends, which lost 5 bases and 3 bases, there was a span of 10 bases. Germline V lookup: CDR1 MNHNY, CDR2 SVGAGI (reference sequence). CDR3 region: CASSTGADYGYTF. The CDR3 nucleotides are TGTGCCAGCAGTACCGGGGCAGACTATGGCTACACCTTC.

This clonotype was detected ten times or more. This rearrangement joins TRBV28 to TRBJ2-2; TRBD2 is a possible D gene (5 bases). The V gene's germline CDR1 is MDHEN and CDR2 SYDVKM. The CDR3 sequence is 14 residues long. Trimming removed 8 bases at V and 7 bases at J, with 17 bases between. CDR3 residues: CASLRAGRVGELFF. CDR3 nucleotide sequence: TGTGCCAGCCTCCGGGCGGGTCGGGTCGGGGAGCTGTTTTTT. The entire variable domain, with the rest obtained from reference TRBV28 and TRBJ2-2, is as follows: DVKVTQSSRYLVKRTGEKVFLECVQDMDHENMFWYRQDPGLGLRLIYFSYDVKMKEKGDIPEGYSVSREKKERFSLILESASTNQTSMYLCASLRAGRVGELFFGEGSRLTVL.

There are many counts of this clonotype. CDR3 in amino acids: CSAPNGGGGTDTQYF. CDR3 bases: TGCAGTGCCCCAAACGGCGGGGGGGGTACAGATACGCAGTATTTT. This chain joins TRBV20-1 and TRBJ2-3; 9 bases are shared with TRBD2. Germline V lookup: CDR1 DFQATT, CDR2 SNEGSKA (reference sequence). The ends lost 6 bases at V and 3 bases at J; junction bases unmatched: 10. This CDR3 is 15 amino acids long.

This clonotype has a count of ten or more. The rearrangement joins TRBV5-6 to TRBJ2-5; either TRBD1 or TRBD2 may supply D (5 bases each). Germline CDR1 and CDR2: SGHDT and YYEEEE. This CDR3 comprises 13 residues. Between the trimmed V and J ends, which lost 2 bases and 3 bases, there was a span of 8 bases. The CDR3 DNA sequence: TGTGCCAGCAGCTTAGGGACGGAAGAGACCCAGTACTTC. Translated, it gives CASSLGTEETQYF.

This clonotype occurred many times. V gene TRBV27 combines with J gene TRBJ1-6, with no clear D. With 7 bases removed from V and 9 bases from J, the gap between germline ends came to 19 bases. CDR3 length equals 15 residues. Germline V lookup: CDR1 MNHEY, CDR2 SMNVEV (reference sequence). The CDR3 loop is CASTLRPTAGSPLHF. In nucleotides, the CDR3 is TGTGCCAGCACCCTTCGACCGACCGCCGGTTCACCCCTCCACTTT.

This clonotype was observed many times. The chain is built from TRBV3-1 and TRBJ2-5; 9 bases align to TRBD2. Germline V gives CDR1 LGHDT, CDR2 YNNKEL (reference sequence). The CDR3 is made up of 15 amino acids. V was clipped by 1 base and J by 5 bases; unmatched bases: 5. CDR3 sequence (DNA): TGTGCCAGCAGCCAAGCCGGACTAGCGATGGAGACCCAGTACTTC. It translates to CASSQAGLAMETQYF.

This clonotype was observed many times. The chain couples TRBV3-1 to TRBJ2-5, with TRBD2 matching over 8 bases. J was trimmed by 3 bases and V by 4 bases; bases with no gene match: 1. The CDR3 length is 13 residues. CDR1 is LGHDT and CDR2 is YNNKEL in the germline V gene (reference sequence). CDR3 nucleotide sequence: TGTGCCAGCAGCCGGCGGGGGGAAGAGACCCAGTACTTC. Its translation: CASSRRGEETQYF.

This clonotype was seen repeatedly, ten times or more. The chain is built from TRBV5-1 and TRBJ2-2, with 8 bases aligning to TRBD2. Germline V gives CDR1 SGHRS, CDR2 YFSETQ. Losses at the gene ends were 2 bases for V and 0 bases for J; bases not matched to a gene: 3. This CDR3 is 16 amino acids long. In DNA, the CDR3 is TGCGCCAGCAGCTTTTTACTAGCGGCGAACACCGGGGAGCTGTTTTTT. Translating gives CASSFLLAANTGELFF.

This clonotype has ten or more counts. The chain joins TRBV25-1 to TRBJ2-3, with D perhaps TRBD1 (6 bases). Germline V gene data show CDR1 as MGHDK and CDR2 as SYGVNS. V lost 1 base, J lost 4 bases, and 15 bases lay in between. The CDR3 covers 16 residues. CDR3 amino acids: CASSESPGQGSDTQYF. CDR3 sequence (DNA): TGTGCCAGCAGTGAATCCCCCGGGCAGGGGTCAGATACGCAGTATTTT.

The table lists this clonotype with many counts. The chain couples TRBV2 to TRBJ2-6; D ambiguous. The germline V gene encodes CDR1 SNHLY and CDR2 FYNNEI. With 5 bases removed from V and 4 bases from J, the gap between germline ends came to 9 bases. This CDR3 has 14 amino acids. In DNA form, the CDR3 reads TGTGCCAGCAGTCCCGATACCGGGGCCAACGTCCTGACTTTC. Protein: CASSPDTGANVLTF.

This clonotype was counted ten times or more. The chain employs TRBV10-3 and TRBJ1-1; no reliable D call. This CDR3 has 14 amino acids. The V gene's germline CDR1 is ENHRY and CDR2 SYGVKD. V was shortened by 5 bases and J by 0 bases, with 10 bases between the two germline ends. In nucleotides, the CDR3 is TGTGCCATCAGTTCCCAAGGAATGAACACTGAAGCTTTCTTT. Translating gives CAISSQGMNTEAFF.

This clonotype turned up a few times. This chain connects TRBV4-3 to TRBJ1-2; D gene ambiguous. The CDR3 has 15 amino acids. V lost 1 base and J lost 2, with 11 bases in between. Germline CDR1 LGHNA, CDR2 YSLEER. The CDR3: CASSQGVSGNYGYTF. CDR3 nucleotides: TGCGCCAGCAGCCAAGGAGTTTCGGGCAACTATGGCTACACCTTC.